This TCR beta chain was sequenced during a study of T cell repertoires in cytomegalovirus infection. Study in general: HLA-B-restricted CMV epitopes that are well studied, plus recently identified HLA-C-restricted ones, were used by the study. Matching HLA type, along with CMV infection, was indicated by public TCR beta signatures. Notes on the study in general: Dominating the ex vivo response were HLA-C-restricted CMV-specific TCR beta clonotypes. CMV carriers having the relevant HLA were flagged by cumulative public TCR beta family frequency.

TCRdb re-analysed the reads in MiXCR, keeping a single row per CDR3 protein. The sample contains fewer than 350,000 distinct CDR3 sequences, roughly 29% of which appear only once. As for this clonotype: Its antigen is not known.

Germline values: CDR1 SGHNT, CDR2 YYREEE (reference sequence). Deletions cut 1 base from V and 4 bases from J, with 11 bases between. This CDR3 has 14 amino acids. This sequence was found in a human donor in good health (CMV status not recorded). Some clones in this sample may be carry-over from other donors' samples. The chain recombines TRBV5-4 with TRBJ1-1; D is undetermined. The sample here was cultured PBMCs, taken from culture after CMV antigen stimulation. CDR3 protein: CASSLRIVGTEAFF. CDR3 sequence (DNA): TGTGCCAGCAGCTTGCGGATTGTGGGCACTGAAGCTTTCTTT.